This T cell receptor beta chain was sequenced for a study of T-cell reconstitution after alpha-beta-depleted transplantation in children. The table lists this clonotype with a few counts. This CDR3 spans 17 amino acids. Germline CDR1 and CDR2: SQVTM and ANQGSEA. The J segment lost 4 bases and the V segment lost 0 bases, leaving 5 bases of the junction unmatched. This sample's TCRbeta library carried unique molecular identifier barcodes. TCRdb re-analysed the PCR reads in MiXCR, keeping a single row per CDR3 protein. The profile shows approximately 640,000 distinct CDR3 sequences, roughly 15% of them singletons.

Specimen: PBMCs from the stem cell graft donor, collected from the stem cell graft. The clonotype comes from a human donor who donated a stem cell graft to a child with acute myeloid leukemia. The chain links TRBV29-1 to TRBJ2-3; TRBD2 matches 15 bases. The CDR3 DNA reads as TGCAGCGTTGAAGATCGGACTAGCGGGGGGGAGGCAGATACGCAGTATTTT. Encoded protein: CSVEDRTSGGEADTQYF.